Presented here are 10 T cell receptor beta chains from one specimen sequenced in a study of human T cells and chemical hapten exposure. MiXCR, run by TCRdb on the RACE reads, gives a single entry per CDR3 protein. This table holds some 79,000 distinct CDR3 sequences, over 6% found once. Time point of the sample: patch test 1, 2 weeks after DPC sensitization. Regarding treatment: therapeutic diphenylcyclopropenone sensitization with weekly scalp DPC. Here the sequenced sample was whole blood, taken in connection with sensitization to the hapten diphenylcyclopropenone (DPC). Every receptor here comes from a woman in her 30s with alopecia areata. Some clones in this sample may be carry-over from other donors' samples.

This clonotype appeared many times. The chain has TRBV29-1 and TRBJ1-5; possibly TRBD1 for D (6 bases). CDR3 size: 15 residues. Germline V gene data show CDR1 as SQVTM and CDR2 as ANQGSEA. V lost 5 bases and J 4 bases, leaving 18 bases between the germline ends. The CDR3 loop reads CSVSYRVRVNQPQHF. DNA for the CDR3: TGCAGCGTTTCTTACAGGGTAAGGGTGAATCAGCCCCAGCATTTT.

The J gene is TRBJ2-3, the V gene TRBV7-9; a possible D gene is TRBD2 (5 bases). Between the trimmed V and J ends, which lost 0 bases and 2 bases, there was a span of 12 bases. Per the germline V gene, CDR1 is SEHNR and CDR2 is FQNEAQ (reference sequence). The CDR3 extends over 16 amino acids. CDR3 loop: CASSLALSGSTDTQYF. The CDR3 bases are TGTGCCAGCAGCTTAGCGTTAAGCGGATCCACAGATACGCAGTATTTT.

Ten or more counts support this clonotype. The rearrangement links TRBV19 to TRBJ2-3; no clear D gene. Trimming removed 2 bases at V and 10 bases at J, with 13 bases between. This CDR3 has 13 residues. The germline V gene has CDR1 LNHDA and CDR2 SQIVND (reference sequence). The CDR3, as DNA: TGTGCCAGTAGTATATCGACTGTCAGCGCGCAGTATTTT. Protein: CASSISTVSAQYF.

There are a few counts of this clonotype. This chain links TRBV7-3 with TRBJ1-6, with D unresolved. The germline gives CDR1 SGHTA, CDR2 FQGTGA. The V end was cut by 4 bases, the J end by 7 bases, with 8 bases between. This CDR3 is built from 13 residues. The CDR3 reads CASSSFMNSPLHF. In DNA form, the CDR3 reads TGTGCCAGCAGCTCCTTCATGAATTCACCCCTCCACTTT.

The chain combines TRBV7-2 with TRBJ1-1; 8 bases align to TRBD1. Germline V gives CDR1 SGHTA, CDR2 FQGNSA. The CDR3 consists of 13 residues. Trimming cost V 0 bases and J 10 bases; bases outside gene matches: 4. The CDR3, as DNA: TGTGCCAGCAGCTTAGCCCAGGGGGCGGCAGCTTTCTTT. Translation gives CASSLAQGAAAFF.

This clonotype was found many times. This chain uses TRBV19 with TRBJ2-1; 8 positions match TRBD1. V shed 3 bases and J 10 bases; nucleotides not matched to a gene: 8. The CDR3 loop spans 14 amino acids. Germline loops: CDR1 LNHDA, CDR2 SQIVND (reference sequence). CDR3 amino acids: CASSMGRDRSEQFF. CDR3 in DNA: TGTGCCAGTAGTATGGGCCGGGACAGGTCAGAGCAGTTCTTC.

This clonotype was counted a few times. The chain carries TRBV7-6 and TRBJ1-4; D unresolved. This CDR3 is 15 amino acids long. Trimming removed 2 bases at V and 0 bases at J, with 7 bases between. CDR1 and CDR2 from the germline V gene are SGHVS and FNYEAQ. This CDR3 is CASSLRTATNEKLFF. DNA of the CDR3: TGTGCCAGCAGCTTAAGGACTGCAACTAATGAAAAACTGTTTTTT.

This clonotype was seen at least ten times. The rearrangement uses TRBV5-1 and TRBJ1-2; no clear D. Between the trimmed V and J ends, which lost 1 base and 2 bases, there was a span of 9 bases. The CDR3 sequence is 14 residues long. The germline CDR1 and CDR2 sequences are SGHRS and YFSETQ. The CDR3 sequence is CASSLSAENYGYTF. The CDR3 DNA follows: TGCGCCAGCAGCTTGTCCGCGGAAAACTATGGCTACACCTTC.

This clonotype has more than one count but fewer than ten. The CDR3 spells CATRLAGGLSYEQYF. The CDR3 DNA follows: TGTGCCACCCGACTAGCGGGGGGGCTCTCCTACGAGCAGTACTTC. The chain is built from TRBV2 and TRBJ2-7; TRBD2 agrees at 14 bases. The CDR3 sequence is 15 residues long. J lost 0 bases, V lost 10 bases, and 5 bases had no gene match. The germline gives CDR1 SNHLY, CDR2 FYNNEI.

This clonotype was seen a handful of times. This chain connects TRBV13 to TRBJ1-6, with 9 bases aligning to TRBD1. The junction had 2 bases not matched to a gene; V was cut back by 3 bases and J by 5 bases. The germline gives CDR1 PRHDT, CDR2 FYEKMQ (reference sequence). The CDR3 runs 15 residues. This CDR3 is CASSLDRGNNSPLHF. Written as DNA, the CDR3 is TGTGCCAGCAGCTTGGACAGGGGAAATAATTCACCCCTCCACTTT. Using reference TRBV13 and TRBJ1-6 for the parts outside the CDR3, the full variable domain is AAGVIQSPRHLIKEKRETATLKCYPIPRHDTVYWYQQGPGQDPQFLISFYEKMQSDKGSIPDRFSAQQFSDYHSELNMSSLELGDSALYFCASSLDRGNNSPLHFGNGTRLTVT.